This record covers a single T cell receptor (beta chain). Produced via immunoSEQ multiplex PCR; TCRdb's table is partial and in-frame only. The table lists around 430,000 clones, roughly three quarters of them singletons. The data were obtained in a study of shared clonotypes between healthy human individuals. About the study: The people who gave samples were a couple of women and three men aged 18 to 49.

Trimming at V came to 6 bases and at J to 5 bases, leaving 12 bases not matched to a gene. Germline loops: CDR1 MNHEY, CDR2 SMNVEV (reference sequence). The CDR3 has 15 amino acids. The TCR originated in a woman aged 40-49 years in good health. Some clones in this sample may be carry-over from other donors' samples. This rearrangement joins TRBV27 to TRBJ1-2; 7 nucleotides line up with TRBD1. The sequencing input was PBMCs. The CDR3 is CASRGAGGQNYGYTF. CDR3 bases: TGTGCCAGCAGAGGGGCCGGGGGACAGAATTATGGCTACACCTTC.